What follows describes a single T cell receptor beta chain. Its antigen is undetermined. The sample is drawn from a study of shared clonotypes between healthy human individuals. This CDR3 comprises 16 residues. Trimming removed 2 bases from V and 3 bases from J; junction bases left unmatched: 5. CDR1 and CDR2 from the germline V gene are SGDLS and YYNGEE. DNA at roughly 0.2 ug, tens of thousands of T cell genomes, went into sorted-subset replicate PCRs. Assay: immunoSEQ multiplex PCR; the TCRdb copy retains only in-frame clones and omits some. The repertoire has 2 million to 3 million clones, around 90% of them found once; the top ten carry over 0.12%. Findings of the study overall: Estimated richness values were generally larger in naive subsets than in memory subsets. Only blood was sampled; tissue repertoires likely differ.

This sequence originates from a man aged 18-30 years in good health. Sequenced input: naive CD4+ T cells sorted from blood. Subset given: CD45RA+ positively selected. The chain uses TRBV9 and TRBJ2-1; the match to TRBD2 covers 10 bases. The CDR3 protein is CASSVIRTSGYNEQFF. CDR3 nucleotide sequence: TGTGCCAGCAGCGTCATACGGACTAGCGGCTACAATGAGCAGTTCTTC.